The rows below give T cell receptor beta chains drawn from one sample of a study of regulatory T cells in long-lasting Graves disease. TCRdb processed the multiplex PCR reads anew with MiXCR; each CDR3 protein has one entry. The table has approximately 310,000 distinct CDR3 sequences, about 20% seen once; the top ten hold around 37%. The sequences come from peripheral blood mononuclear cells (PBMCs), collected at new diagnosis, from a patient treated with antithyroid drugs. These receptors were taken from a female donor with Graves disease. Both conserved end residues are part of each CDR3. Fields, in order: J gene, V gene, CDR3 length, CDR3 protein.

J: TRBJ2-1
V: TRBV3-1
length: 14
CDR3: CASSQEYGFNEQFF

J: TRBJ2-1
V: TRBV11-1
length: 18
CDR3: CASSLPQGSGSSYNEQFF

J: TRBJ2-3
V: TRBV6-2/TRBV6-3
length: 15
CDR3: CASSYRTGSTDTQYF

J: TRBJ1-1
V: TRBV28
length: 14
CDR3: CASSTRGLDTEAFF

J: TRBJ2-6
V: TRBV13
length: 18
CDR3: CASRTQGKGTPGANVLTF

J: TRBJ1-2
V: TRBV6-2/TRBV6-3
length: 13
CDR3: CASSDKGNYGYTF

J: TRBJ2-7
V: TRBV11-2
length: 13
CDR3: CASSLVGGGEQYF

J: TRBJ2-7
V: TRBV9
length: 14
CDR3: CASSVAGRGYEQYF

J: TRBJ2-7
V: TRBV29-1
length: 15
CDR3: CSVEDSLAGEKEQYF

J: TRBJ2-1
V: TRBV2
length: 15
CDR3: CASSPSSGAYNEQFF

J: TRBJ2-3
V: TRBV10-2
length: 14
CDR3: CASSPGKITDTQYF

J: TRBJ1-1
V: TRBV5-1
length: 17
CDR3: CASSPTRAIEGDTEAFF

J: TRBJ2-1
V: TRBV18
length: 14
CDR3: CASTGLAEDNEQFF

J: TRBJ1-6
V: TRBV11-2
length: 16
CDR3: CASSLDGAFPLSPLHF